Given below is one T cell receptor beta chain in context. Its antigen is not identified. The data stem from a study of T cell responses to AZD1222 COVID-19 vaccine. Some clones are missing from TCRdb's copy, which holds only in-frame ones; the method was immunoSEQ multiplex PCR. This sample has tens of thousands of clones, with over 75% found just once. Findings and caveats of the study: Possibly, clonal diversity was underestimated; donors were largely white British and included more females.

The sequence was collected from an adult in good health. The sample consisted of peripheral blood, taken on day 0 of MenACWY control vaccination.

The CDR3 DNA follows: TGTGCCAGCAGCCTAAATATGAATAGCAATCAGCCCCAGCATTTT. Its translation is CASSLNMNSNQPQHF. The chain uses TRBV11-2 and TRBJ1-5; the D is unclear. CDR3 length: 15 amino acids. Trimming pared 5 bases from V and 0 bases from J, leaving 11 bases between. Looked up from germline, CDR1 is SGHAT and CDR2 is FQNNGV.